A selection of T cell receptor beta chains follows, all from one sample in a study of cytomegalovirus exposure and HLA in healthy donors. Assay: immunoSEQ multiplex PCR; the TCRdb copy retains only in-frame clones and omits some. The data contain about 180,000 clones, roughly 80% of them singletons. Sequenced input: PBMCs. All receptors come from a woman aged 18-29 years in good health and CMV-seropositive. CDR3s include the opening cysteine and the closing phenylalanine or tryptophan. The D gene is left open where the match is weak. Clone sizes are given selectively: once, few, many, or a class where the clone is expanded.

DNA: TGTGCCAGCAGGCGGTCTTACAATGAGCAGTTCTTC
CDR3: CASRRSYNEQFF
V: TRBV27
D: NA
size: NA
J: TRBJ2-1

DNA: TGTGCCAGCAGCTTAGGGTTGGGGGGATTTAATTCACCCCTCCACTTT
CDR3: CASSLGLGGFNSPLHF
V: TRBV7-2
D: NA
size: NA
J: TRBJ1-6

DNA: TGTGCCAGCAGCGGACACGCGGTGGACGGCTACACCTTC
CDR3: CASSGHAVDGYTF
V: TRBV11-2
D: NA
size: NA
J: TRBJ1-2

DNA: TGTGCCAGCAGTTATACCCCGACGGAGAACTATGGCTACACCTTC
CDR3: CASSYTPTENYGYTF
V: TRBV6-5
D: NA
size: NA
J: TRBJ1-2

DNA: TGTGCCACCAGTTTGTCCACAGGGGTCGGGACCGGGGAGCTGTTTTTT
CDR3: CATSLSTGVGTGELFF
V: TRBV15
D: TRBD1
size: NA
J: TRBJ2-2

DNA: TGTGCCAGCAGCATTACTACAGGAACTAACTATGGCTACACCTTC
CDR3: CASSITTGTNYGYTF
V: TRBV7-8
D: NA
size: few
J: TRBJ1-2

DNA: TGTGCCAGTAGTATAGCCGCCGGCACTGAAGCTTTCTTT
CDR3: CASSIAAGTEAFF
V: TRBV19
D: NA
size: NA
J: TRBJ1-1

DNA: TGCGCCAGCAGCCAGGTGGCTAGCGGGGGCCTGAGTTACAATGAGCAGTTCTTC
CDR3: CASSQVASGGLSYNEQFF
V: TRBV5-1
D: TRBD2
size: NA
J: TRBJ2-1

DNA: TGTGCCAGCAGCTTACAGGGATGGGGCTACACCTTC
CDR3: CASSLQGWGYTF
V: TRBV28
D: NA
size: once
J: TRBJ1-2

DNA: TGTGCCAGCACTGGATACCGGGACAGGGGCACAGATACGCAGTATTTT
CDR3: CASTGYRDRGTDTQYF
V: TRBV28
D: TRBD1
size: NA
J: TRBJ2-3

DNA: TGTGCCACCACTGACTTAAGCGGGGGGTTGACCTACGAGCAGTACTTC
CDR3: CATTDLSGGLTYEQYF
V: TRBV5-4
D: TRBD2
size: NA
J: TRBJ2-7

DNA: TGCAGCGTCGGGACAGGGGGCTCCTATGGCTACACCTTC
CDR3: CSVGTGGSYGYTF
V: TRBV29-1
D: TRBD1
size: NA
J: TRBJ1-2

DNA: TGTGCCAGCAGCCCCAAAAGGGGACTAGGGTCCTACGAGCAGTACTTC
CDR3: CASSPKRGLGSYEQYF
V: TRBV9
D: TRBD2
size: few
J: TRBJ2-7

DNA: TGCGCCAGCAGCCAAGACCCGCGGCAGGAGCAGTTCTTC
CDR3: CASSQDPRQEQFF
V: TRBV4-3
D: NA
size: NA
J: TRBJ2-1

DNA: TGTGCCAGCAGGCTAGAGGAGACCCAGTACTTC
CDR3: CASRLEETQYF
V: TRBV13
D: NA
size: NA
J: TRBJ2-5

DNA: TGTGCCAGCAGCTTAATATCGAACACCGGGGAGCTGTTTTTT
CDR3: CASSLISNTGELFF
V: TRBV5-4
D: NA
size: few
J: TRBJ2-2

DNA: TGTGCCAGCAGCCCGGGGGACAGGGGGCGAGGAGGCTACACCTTC
CDR3: CASSPGDRGRGGYTF
V: TRBV5-6
D: TRBD1
size: NA
J: TRBJ1-2

DNA: TGTGCCACCAGCCCAGAAACAGGCAACTATGGCTACACCTTC
CDR3: CATSPETGNYGYTF
V: TRBV15
D: NA
size: NA
J: TRBJ1-2

DNA: TGCGCCAGCAGCTTGGCGGGACAGGGTTTGGGTTCACCCCTCCACTTT
CDR3: CASSLAGQGLGSPLHF
V: TRBV5-1
D: TRBD1
size: NA
J: TRBJ1-6

DNA: TGTGCCAGCAGCCGACGCCAGGGGGCTGGCACAGATACGCAGTATTTT
CDR3: CASSRRQGAGTDTQYF
V: TRBV7-2
D: TRBD1
size: NA
J: TRBJ2-3

DNA: TGTGCCAGCAGCTCCGGACAGGGGTTCGATCAGCCCCAGCATTTT
CDR3: CASSSGQGFDQPQHF
V: TRBV7-2
D: TRBD1
size: NA
J: TRBJ1-5

DNA: TGTGCCAGCAGCTTAGATGGGCAAGCCTACGAGCAGTACTTC
CDR3: CASSLDGQAYEQYF
V: TRBV11-2
D: NA
size: NA
J: TRBJ2-7

DNA: TGCGCCAGCAGCTTGGAAGGGACAGGGGTAAGAGATGAGCAGTTCTTC
CDR3: CASSLEGTGVRDEQFF
V: TRBV5-1
D: TRBD1
size: few
J: TRBJ2-1

DNA: TGTGCCAACTCCGATGGAGAGTACACAGATACGCAGTATTTT
CDR3: CANSDGEYTDTQYF
V: TRBV10-3
D: NA
size: NA
J: TRBJ2-3

DNA: TGTGCCAGCAGCTTTGGACTAGGCTACGAGCAGTACTTC
CDR3: CASSFGLGYEQYF
V: TRBV5-8
D: TRBD2
size: NA
J: TRBJ2-7

DNA: TGTGCCAGCAGCCACCGGGACAGGGGTGGAGAGCAGTACTTC
CDR3: CASSHRDRGGEQYF
V: TRBV6-1
D: TRBD1
size: NA
J: TRBJ2-7

DNA: TGTGCCAGTACCACGACAGGGGGAAATCAGCCCCAGCATTTT
CDR3: CASTTTGGNQPQHF
V: TRBV19
D: TRBD1
size: NA
J: TRBJ1-5

DNA: TGCGCCAGCAGCCAAGACTCCGGAGAGACCCAGTACTTC
CDR3: CASSQDSGETQYF
V: TRBV4-1
D: NA
size: once
J: TRBJ2-5

DNA: TGCGCCAGCAGTCAATCGGGCTGGCGGGGGCCGAGCACAGATACGCAGTATTTT
CDR3: CASSQSGWRGPSTDTQYF
V: TRBV23-1
D: NA
size: NA
J: TRBJ2-3

DNA: TGTGCCACCAGCAGAGATCTAGATCAGCCCCAGCATTTT
CDR3: CATSRDLDQPQHF
V: TRBV15
D: NA
size: NA
J: TRBJ1-5

DNA: TGCGCCAGCAGCCAAGCGGTACAGGGGGCTGGTGGAAACACCATATATTTT
CDR3: CASSQAVQGAGGNTIYF
V: TRBV4-3
D: TRBD1
size: NA
J: TRBJ1-3

DNA: TGTGCCAGCAGCATACAGACGGCTTTGAACACTGAAGCTTTCTTT
CDR3: CASSIQTALNTEAFF
V: TRBV7-8
D: NA
size: NA
J: TRBJ1-1

DNA: TGCGCCAGCAGCTTGGGTGACAACGAGCAGTACTTC
CDR3: CASSLGDNEQYF
V: TRBV5-1
D: NA
size: NA
J: TRBJ2-7

DNA: TGCGCCAGCAGCCAGGTGGGGCAGAGGAACACTGAAGCTTTCTTT
CDR3: CASSQVGQRNTEAFF
V: TRBV4-1
D: NA
size: NA
J: TRBJ1-1

DNA: TGTGCCAGCAGCTTCCCCGATGAAAAACTGTTTTTT
CDR3: CASSFPDEKLFF
V: TRBV5-4
D: NA
size: NA
J: TRBJ1-4

DNA: TGTGCCAGCAGCCAAGAGGGGGTCCGGGCGGGGGACTCCTACGAGCAGTACTTC
CDR3: CASSQEGVRAGDSYEQYF
V: TRBV4-2
D: TRBD2
size: NA
J: TRBJ2-7

DNA: TGTGCCAGCAGCTTAGCTGAAGCGAACACTGAAGCTTTCTTT
CDR3: CASSLAEANTEAFF
V: TRBV7-6
D: NA
size: NA
J: TRBJ1-1

DNA: TGTGCCAGCAGCTTGGTTCAGGGTGGTACCCAATCGGAGTACTTC
CDR3: CASSLVQGGTQSEYF
V: TRBV5-6
D: NA
size: NA
J: TRBJ2-7

DNA: TGTGCCAGCAGCCACAGGTCGGGGACAGGGGAGTCCGAGCAGTACTTC
CDR3: CASSHRSGTGESEQYF
V: TRBV11-1
D: TRBD1
size: NA
J: TRBJ2-7

DNA: TGCGCCAGCAGCCCGAGACAGGGAGCTAACTATGGCTACACCTTC
CDR3: CASSPRQGANYGYTF
V: TRBV5-1
D: TRBD1
size: NA
J: TRBJ1-2

DNA: TGTGCCAGCAGCTCATTACGCGGGGCCTACGAGCAGTACTTC
CDR3: CASSSLRGAYEQYF
V: TRBV2
D: NA
size: NA
J: TRBJ2-7

DNA: TGTGCCAGCAGTGAAGCGCCCGGGACAGGGCTGCGGTGGCAGTACTTC
CDR3: CASSEAPGTGLRWQYF
V: TRBV6-1
D: TRBD1
size: NA
J: TRBJ2-7

DNA: TGTGCCAGCAGCTTAGACAGGGGGCGCACAGATACGCAGTATTTT
CDR3: CASSLDRGRTDTQYF
V: TRBV7-8
D: TRBD1
size: once
J: TRBJ2-3

DNA: TGTGCCAGCAGCTTAGCGGGCGGGAGCGACTATACGCAGTATTTT
CDR3: CASSLAGGSDYTQYF
V: TRBV7-2
D: TRBD2
size: once
J: TRBJ2-3

DNA: TGTGCCAGCAGCCCCGAGGAGACCCAGTACTTC
CDR3: CASSPEETQYF
V: TRBV28
D: NA
size: NA
J: TRBJ2-5

DNA: TGTGCCAGCAGCGAAGGGGGGGTTGAGCAGTTCTTC
CDR3: CASSEGGVEQFF
V: TRBV6-5
D: NA
size: NA
J: TRBJ2-1

DNA: TGTGCCAGTAGTATGGGGGCAGGCCATGGAGACGAGCAGTACTTC
CDR3: CASSMGAGHGDEQYF
V: TRBV19
D: NA
size: NA
J: TRBJ2-7

DNA: TGTGCCAGCAGCCACCCTCCGGGGGGCTCTCTCCACGATAATTCACCCCTCCACTTT
CDR3: CASSHPPGGSLHDNSPLHF
V: TRBV14
D: NA
size: NA
J: TRBJ1-6